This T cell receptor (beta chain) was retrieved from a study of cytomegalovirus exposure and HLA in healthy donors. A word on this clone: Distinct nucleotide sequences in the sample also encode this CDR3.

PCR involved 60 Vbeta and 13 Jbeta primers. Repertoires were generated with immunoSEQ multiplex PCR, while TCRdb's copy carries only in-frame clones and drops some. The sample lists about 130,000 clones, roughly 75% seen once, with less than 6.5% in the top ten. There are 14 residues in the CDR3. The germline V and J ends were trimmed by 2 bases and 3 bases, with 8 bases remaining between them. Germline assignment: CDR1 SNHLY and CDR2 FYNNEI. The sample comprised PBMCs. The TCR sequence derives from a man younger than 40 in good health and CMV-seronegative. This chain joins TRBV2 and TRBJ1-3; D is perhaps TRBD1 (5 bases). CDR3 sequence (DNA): TGTGCCAGCAGTGAACAGGGAGGTGGAAACACCATATATTTT. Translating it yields CASSEQGGGNTIYF.